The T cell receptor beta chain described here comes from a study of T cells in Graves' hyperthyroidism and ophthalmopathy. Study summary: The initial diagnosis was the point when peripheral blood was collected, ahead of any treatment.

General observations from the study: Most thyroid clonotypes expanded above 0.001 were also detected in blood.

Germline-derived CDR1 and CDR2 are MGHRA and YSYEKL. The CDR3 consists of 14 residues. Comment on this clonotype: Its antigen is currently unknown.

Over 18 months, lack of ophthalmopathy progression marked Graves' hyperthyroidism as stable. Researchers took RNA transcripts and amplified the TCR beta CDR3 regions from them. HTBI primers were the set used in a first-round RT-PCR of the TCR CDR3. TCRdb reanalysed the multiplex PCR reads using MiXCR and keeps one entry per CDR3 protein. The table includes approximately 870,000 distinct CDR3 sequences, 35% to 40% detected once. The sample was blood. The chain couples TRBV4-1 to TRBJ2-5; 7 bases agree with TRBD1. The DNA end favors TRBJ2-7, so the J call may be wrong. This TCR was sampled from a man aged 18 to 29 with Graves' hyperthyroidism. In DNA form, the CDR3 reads TGCGCCAGCAGCTGGGACAGTAACGACTACGAGCAGTACTTC. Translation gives CASSWDSNDYEQYF.